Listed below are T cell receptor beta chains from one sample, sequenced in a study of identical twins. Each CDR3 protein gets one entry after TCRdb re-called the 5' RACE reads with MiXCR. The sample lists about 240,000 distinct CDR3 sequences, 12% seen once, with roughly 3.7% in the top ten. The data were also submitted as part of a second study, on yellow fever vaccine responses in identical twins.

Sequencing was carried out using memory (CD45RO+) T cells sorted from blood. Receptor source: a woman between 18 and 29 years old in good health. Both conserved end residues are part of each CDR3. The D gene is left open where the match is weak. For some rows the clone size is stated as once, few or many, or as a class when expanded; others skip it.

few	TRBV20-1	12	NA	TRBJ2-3	CSAPTDTDTQYF	TGCAGTGCTCCGACAGATACAGATACGCAGTATTTT
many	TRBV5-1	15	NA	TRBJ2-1	CASSLEARPGGEQFF	TGCGCCAGCAGCTTGGAAGCAAGGCCGGGTGGTGAGCAGTTCTTC
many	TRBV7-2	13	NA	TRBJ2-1	CASSLGRLNEQFF	TGTGCCAGCAGCTTAGGGAGGCTCAATGAGCAGTTCTTC
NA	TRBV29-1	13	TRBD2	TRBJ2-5	CSVRLAGQETQYF	TGCAGCGTAAGACTAGCGGGGCAAGAGACCCAGTACTTC
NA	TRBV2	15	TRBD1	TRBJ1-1	CASSYLDRDGTEAFF	TGTGCCAGCAGTTACTTGGACAGGGACGGAACTGAAGCTTTCTTT
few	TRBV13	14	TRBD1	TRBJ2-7	CASSVRDSTYEQYF	TGTGCCAGCAGCGTCCGGGACAGCACCTACGAGCAGTACTTC
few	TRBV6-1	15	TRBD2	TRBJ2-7	CASSPIAGALTRQYF	TGTGCCAGCAGTCCTATAGCGGGAGCCTTAACGCGGCAGTACTTC
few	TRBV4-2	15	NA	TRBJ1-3	CASSQEEVSGNTIYF	TGTGCCAGCAGCCAAGAGGAGGTCTCTGGAAACACCATATATTTT
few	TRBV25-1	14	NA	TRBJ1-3	CASSEDSNANTIYF	TGTGCCAGCAGTGAAGACAGTAATGCTAACACCATATATTTT
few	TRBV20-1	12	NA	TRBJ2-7	CSAEDASYEQYF	TGCAGTGCCGAAGACGCATCCTACGAGCAGTACTTC
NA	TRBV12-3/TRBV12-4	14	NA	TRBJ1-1	CASSRRIMNTEAFF	TGTGCCAGCAGTAGGAGAATCATGAACACTGAAGCTTTCTTT
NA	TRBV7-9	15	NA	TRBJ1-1	CASSLDRVVSTEAFF	TGTGCCAGCAGCTTAGATAGGGTAGTGTCCACTGAAGCTTTCTTT
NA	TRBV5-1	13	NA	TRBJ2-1	CASSSREGDEQFF	TGCGCCAGCAGCTCCAGGGAGGGGGATGAGCAGTTCTTC
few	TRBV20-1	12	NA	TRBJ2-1	CSASDYYNEQFF	TGCAGTGCTAGCGACTATTACAATGAGCAGTTCTTC
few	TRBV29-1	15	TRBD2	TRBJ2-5	CSSMTSGGFEETQYF	TGCAGTTCTATGACTAGCGGGGGGTTTGAAGAGACCCAGTACTTC
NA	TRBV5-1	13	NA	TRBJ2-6	CASSSTLANVLTF	TGCGCCAGCAGCTCTACCTTAGCCAACGTCCTGACTTTC
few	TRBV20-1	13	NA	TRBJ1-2	CSARDVANYGYTF	TGCAGTGCTAGAGATGTGGCTAACTATGGCTACACCTTC
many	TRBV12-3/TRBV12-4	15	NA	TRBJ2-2	CASSLVSAGTGELFF	TGTGCCAGCAGTTTAGTTTCTGCCGGCACCGGGGAGCTGTTTTTT
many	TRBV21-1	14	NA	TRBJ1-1	CASSSPGQNTEAFF	TGTGCCAGCAGCAGTCCGGGACAGAACACTGAAGCTTTCTTT
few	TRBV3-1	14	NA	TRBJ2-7	CASSRVEQSYEQYF	TGTGCCAGCAGCCGAGTGGAGCAGTCCTACGAGCAGTACTTC
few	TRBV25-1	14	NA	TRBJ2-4	CASSALGAKNIQYF	TGTGCCAGCAGTGCTCTGGGGGCCAAAAACATTCAGTACTTC
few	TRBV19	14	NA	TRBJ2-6	CASSRTSGANVLTF	TGTGCCAGTAGTCGGACCTCTGGGGCCAACGTCCTGACTTTC
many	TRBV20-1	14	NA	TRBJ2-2	CSAITGKNTGELFF	TGCAGTGCTATTACCGGGAAGAACACCGGGGAGCTGTTTTTT
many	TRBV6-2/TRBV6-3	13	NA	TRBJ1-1	CASSYRAQREAFF	TGTGCCAGCAGCTACCGAGCACAGAGAGAAGCTTTCTTT
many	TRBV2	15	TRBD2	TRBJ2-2	CASRMTSGATGELFF	TGTGCCAGCAGGATGACTAGCGGGGCCACCGGGGAGCTGTTTTTT
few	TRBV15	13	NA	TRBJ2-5	CATSRDLGETQYF	TGTGCCACCAGCAGAGATTTGGGGGAGACCCAGTACTTC
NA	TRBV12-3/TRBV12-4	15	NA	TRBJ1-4	CASKQGALTNEKLFF	TGTGCCAGCAAACAAGGGGCACTAACTAATGAAAAACTGTTTTTT
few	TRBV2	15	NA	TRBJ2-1	CASSEAVSSYNEQFF	TGTGCCAGCAGTGAAGCGGTTAGCTCCTACAATGAGCAGTTCTTC
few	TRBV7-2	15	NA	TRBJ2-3	CASSQQGTDTDTQYF	TGTGCCAGCAGCCAACAGGGAACGGACACAGATACGCAGTATTTT
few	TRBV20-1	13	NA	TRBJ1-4	CSARVDSNEKLFF	TGCAGTGCTAGAGTCGACAGTAATGAAAAACTGTTTTTT
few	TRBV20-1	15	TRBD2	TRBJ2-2	CSAPIAGANTGELFF	TGCAGTGCCCCTATAGCGGGCGCGAACACCGGGGAGCTGTTTTTT
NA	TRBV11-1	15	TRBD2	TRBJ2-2	CASSSTSEYTGELFF	TGTGCCAGCAGCTCAACTAGCGAATACACCGGGGAGCTGTTTTTT
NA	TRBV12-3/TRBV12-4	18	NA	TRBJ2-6	CASSLVVWEASGANVLTF	TGTGCCAGCAGTTTAGTGGTGTGGGAAGCCTCTGGGGCCAACGTCCTGACTTTC
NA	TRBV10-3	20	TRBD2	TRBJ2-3	CAISESSGGLAGGPKDTQYF	TGTGCCATCAGTGAGTCGAGTGGAGGGCTAGCGGGGGGTCCAAAAGATACGCAGTATTTT
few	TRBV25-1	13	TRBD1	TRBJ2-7	CASMDRGFYEQYF	TGTGCCAGCATGGACAGGGGGTTCTACGAGCAGTACTTC
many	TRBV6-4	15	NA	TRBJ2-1	CASSETDGSLYEQFF	TGTGCCAGCAGTGAAACGGACGGGAGTTTATATGAGCAGTTCTTC
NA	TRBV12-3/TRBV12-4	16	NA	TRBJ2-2	CASTSDVFRNTGELFF	TGTGCCAGCACCTCGGATGTCTTTAGGAACACCGGGGAGCTGTTTTTT
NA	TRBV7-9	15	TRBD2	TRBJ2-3	CASSLLAGSADTQYF	TGTGCCAGCAGCTTACTAGCGGGAAGTGCAGATACGCAGTATTTT
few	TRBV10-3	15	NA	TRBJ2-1	CAISGGSGSYNEQFF	TGTGCCATCAGTGGGGGTAGCGGCTCCTACAATGAGCAGTTCTTC
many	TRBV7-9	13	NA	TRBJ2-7	CASSLAADYEQYF	TGTGCCAGCAGCTTAGCCGCCGATTACGAGCAGTACTTC
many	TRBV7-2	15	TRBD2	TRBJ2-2	CASSSTSTNTGELFF	TGTGCCAGCAGCTCGACTAGCACTAACACCGGGGAGCTGTTTTTT
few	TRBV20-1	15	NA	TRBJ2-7	CSAPLAGRGWAEQYF	TGCAGTGCTCCCCTCGCGGGGAGGGGGTGGGCCGAGCAGTACTTC
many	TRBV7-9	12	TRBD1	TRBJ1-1	CASSLDRGPAFF	TGTGCCAGCAGCTTAGACAGGGGGCCAGCTTTCTTT
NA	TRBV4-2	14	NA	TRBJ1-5	CASSQVSPDQPQHF	TGTGCCAGCAGCCAGGTTTCCCCCGATCAGCCCCAGCATTTT
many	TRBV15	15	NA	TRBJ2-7	CATSRDGGHLYEQYF	TGTGCCACCAGCAGAGATGGGGGACACCTTTACGAGCAGTACTTC
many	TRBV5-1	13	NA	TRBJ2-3	CASSGRQRDTQYF	TGCGCCAGCAGCGGCCGACAACGAGATACGCAGTATTTT
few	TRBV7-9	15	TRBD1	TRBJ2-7	CASSLAVTGGNEQYF	TGTGCCAGCAGCTTAGCAGTGACAGGGGGCAACGAGCAGTACTTC
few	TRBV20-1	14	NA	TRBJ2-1	CSVNAGGWVNEQFF	TGCAGTGTAAATGCTGGGGGCTGGGTTAATGAGCAGTTCTTC
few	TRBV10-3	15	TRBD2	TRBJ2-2	CAILSGSHNTGELFF	TGTGCCATCCTTAGCGGGAGCCATAACACCGGGGAGCTGTTTTTT
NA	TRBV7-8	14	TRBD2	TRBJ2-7	CASSSGTNSYEQYF	TGTGCCAGCAGCTCCGGGACTAACTCCTACGAGCAGTACTTC
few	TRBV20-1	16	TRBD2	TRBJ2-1	CSAPSAAGGIYNEQFF	TGCAGTGCCCCATCAGCGGCGGGGGGGATCTACAATGAGCAGTTCTTC
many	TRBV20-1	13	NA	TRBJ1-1	CSARVQGNTEAFF	TGCAGTGCTAGAGTGCAGGGGAACACTGAAGCTTTCTTT